This entry features one TCR beta chain sequence. This sample was included in a study of blood T cell repertoires in COVID-19. For the study at large: Material from acute and convalescent COVID-19 was sourced from the United States, Italy and Spain. The cDNA or gDNA used as material had been derived from T cells, B-cell-depleted T cells, or PBMCs.

Per the original data handling: Cell counts per sample came from amplifying reference gene primers. TCRdb's copy holds only in-frame clones and misses some; the assay was immunoSEQ multiplex PCR. V and J calls and clone size follow that table, whereas D and trimming were derived from the DNA. The sample lists 90,000 to 150,000 clones, about four fifths seen once, with 12% in the top ten. CDR3 length: 13 amino acids. V lost 6 bases and J lost 3, with 9 bases in between. The sequence was obtained from a human donor in a cohort sampled during active COVID-19. The genes are TRBV12-3 or TRBV12-4 and TRBJ1-3; D is undetermined. The sequenced sample consisted of peripheral blood. CDR3: CASSVGNGNTIYF. The CDR3 coding sequence is TGTGCCAGCAGCGTCGGTAATGGAAACACCATATATTTT.